This is a list of T cell receptor beta chains from one sample in a study of CD8+ T cells in alopecia areata. Data came from immunoSEQ multiplex PCR; TCRdb stores just in-frame clones and leaves some out. Of around 270,000 clones listed, roughly 64% are singletons. The sample consisted of CD4+ T cells sorted from blood, taken at week 24, from a patient treated with tofacitinib. The source is a human donor with alopecia areata. Each CDR3 is given with its conserved first and last residue. A D gene is named only where the DNA matches it firmly. Clone size is shown for a subset of rows, as once, few, many or a class of expanded clone.

-	TRBJ2-1	TRBV5-6	TRBD1	TGTGCCAGCAGCATAGGTTACAGGGGGCGAGACAATGAGCAGTTCTTC	CASSIGYRGRDNEQFF
few	TRBJ1-6	TRBV18	-	TGTGCCAGCTCACCAGGGACGGCACCCCTCCACTTT	CASSPGTAPLHF
few	TRBJ2-2	TRBV5-5	TRBD2	TGTGCCAGCAGCGGAAGACCCTCAGCGGGGGGTTTCGACACCGGGGAGCTGTTTTTT	CASSGRPSAGGFDTGELFF
once	TRBJ1-5	TRBV2	TRBD1	TGTGCCAGCAGAGAATACAGGGGTAATCAGCCCCAGCATTTT	CASREYRGNQPQHF
few	TRBJ1-5	TRBV28	-	TGTGCCAGCAGTTTTCCCAGGGATGATCAGCCCCAGCATTTT	CASSFPRDDQPQHF
few	TRBJ2-3	TRBV11-1	TRBD2	TGTGCCAGCAGCCTCGGGAGCGGGGCAGAAGATACGCAGTATTTT	CASSLGSGAEDTQYF
-	TRBJ2-3	TRBV20-1	-	TGCAGTGCTAGGACCACAGATACGCAGTATTTT	CSARTTDTQYF
-	TRBJ2-2	TRBV19	TRBD1	TGTGCCAGTAGTATTAGACCGGGACAGGTAATCGGGGAGCTGTTTTTT	CASSIRPGQVIGELFF
-	TRBJ2-2	TRBV30	-	TGTGCCTGGAGTGTACGCAGGTACACCGGGGAGCTGTTTTTT	CAWSVRRYTGELFF
-	TRBJ2-7	TRBV4-3	-	TGCGCCAGCAGCCATAACGTACTGAGGGGCGAGCAGTACTTC	CASSHNVLRGEQYF
-	TRBJ1-2	TRBV9	-	TGTGCCAGCAGCGTAGCCCCTGTGGGGGACCTAAACTATGGCTACACCTTC	CASSVAPVGDLNYGYTF
-	TRBJ2-2	TRBV7-9	TRBD1	TGTGCCAGCAGCTCCTGGGGACAGGAGAACACCGGGGAGCTGTTTTTT	CASSSWGQENTGELFF
many	TRBJ2-5	TRBV14	TRBD2	TGTGCCAGCAGCCAACGGACTAGCGGGGGGAGAGAGACCCAGTACTTC	CASSQRTSGGRETQYF
once	TRBJ1-2	TRBV30	-	TGTGCCTGGAGTGTTTGGGGCGGGTTTAACTATGGCTACACCTTC	CAWSVWGGFNYGYTF
few	TRBJ2-3	TRBV19	-	TGTGCCAGTAGTATAGCCACAGATACGCAGTATTTT	CASSIATDTQYF
-	TRBJ1-2	TRBV14	-	TGTGCCAGCAGCCTAGGTTGGGACCGACTGGGTCCCTACACCTTC	CASSLGWDRLGPYTF
-	TRBJ1-2	TRBV28	TRBD1	TGTGCCAGCAGTTCACCTCGGGACAGCGAGAACACCTATGGCTACACCTTC	CASSSPRDSENTYGYTF
few	TRBJ2-7	TRBV4-2	TRBD2	TGTGCCAGCAGCCAAGATCGGACTAGCGGCGAGCAGTACTTC	CASSQDRTSGEQYF
few	TRBJ1-1	TRBV30	-	TGTGCCTGGACAGGGTGGGGGAACACTGAAGCTTTCTTT	CAWTGWGNTEAFF
-	TRBJ2-5	TRBV5-1	-	TGCGCCAGCAGCTTGGCCGGGGAGACCCAGTACTTC	CASSLAGETQYF
-	TRBJ2-1	TRBV4-1	TRBD2	TGCGCCAGCAGCCAAGGGCCACTAGCGGGGGGCGGCTACAATGAGCAGTTCTTC	CASSQGPLAGGGYNEQFF
few	TRBJ2-1	TRBV5-1	-	TGCGCCAGCAGCTTGAGTGGCACCTCCTACAATGAGCAGTTCTTC	CASSLSGTSYNEQFF
few	TRBJ1-6	TRBV7-2	-	TGTGCCAGCAGCCAAGCAAGGAGCTATAATTCACCCCTCCACTTT	CASSQARSYNSPLHF
few	TRBJ2-1	TRBV30	TRBD2	TGTGCCTGGAGTGGCGGGGGACTGGGCAATGAGCAGTTCTTC	CAWSGGGLGNEQFF
few	TRBJ2-5	TRBV4-3	TRBD2	TGCGCCAGCAGCCAAAGTCCTGCCGGGACTAGCGGGGGGGGATCTCGGCAAGAGACCCAGTACTTC	CASSQSPAGTSGGGSRQETQYF
many	TRBJ1-4	TRBV6-5	TRBD1	TGTGCCAGCAGGACAGGGACATCACGGGAAAAACTGTTTTTT	CASRTGTSREKLFF
-	TRBJ2-1	TRBV25-1	-	TGTGCCAGCAAACCAGGGGCCCAGTACAATGAGCAGTTCTTC	CASKPGAQYNEQFF
-	TRBJ1-3	TRBV30	TRBD1	TGTGCCTGGAGTAGCGACAGGGGGAACACCATATATTTT	CAWSSDRGNTIYF
-	TRBJ2-6	TRBV2	-	TGTGCCAGCAGTGGGGGTAGCTCTGGGGCCAACGTCCTGACTTTC	CASSGGSSGANVLTF
-	TRBJ1-2	TRBV9	-	TGTGCCAGCAGCCCCAGTGTAGGGGCGGATAACTATGGCTACACCTTC	CASSPSVGADNYGYTF
-	TRBJ2-5	TRBV4-1	TRBD2	TGCGCCAGCAGCCAAGACGGAGCGGGGGGGCGGGAGACCCAGTACTTC	CASSQDGAGGRETQYF
-	TRBJ1-2	TRBV25-1	-	TGTGCCAGCAGTGAAGGGAGCAGGGTGAAAGACTATGGCTACACCTTC	CASSEGSRVKDYGYTF
-	TRBJ2-1	TRBV29-1	TRBD1	TGCAGCGTACAGGGGCCCGCCTACAATGAGCAGTTCTTC	CSVQGPAYNEQFF
-	TRBJ2-2	TRBV2	TRBD1	TGTGCCAGCAGTGCTGGGACAGGGTTGGTATCGACCGGGGAGCTGTTTTTT	CASSAGTGLVSTGELFF
-	TRBJ1-1	TRBV7-2	-	TGTGCCAGCAAGTGGGGGGCAGCGAACACTGAAGCTTTCTTT	CASKWGAANTEAFF
-	TRBJ2-7	TRBV5-1	-	TGCGCCAGCAGCACAGAAGCCGACGAGCAGTACTTC	CASSTEADEQYF
many	TRBJ1-5	TRBV18	-	TGTGCCAGCTCACCACCGGTCAGCAGGGGCCATCAGCCCCAGCATTTT	CASSPPVSRGHQPQHF
-	TRBJ2-1	TRBV4-1	TRBD2	TGCGCCAGCAGCCATCCACCGGGAGGGGTCAATGAGCAGTTCTTC	CASSHPPGGVNEQFF
few	TRBJ1-2	TRBV28	-	TGTGCCAGCAGTTTTCCCCGGGGCTACACCTTC	CASSFPRGYTF
few	TRBJ1-2	TRBV2	-	TGTGCCAGCAGTTCGAGACCGGGCTCCTATGGCTACACCTTC	CASSSRPGSYGYTF
few	TRBJ2-5	TRBV15	-	TGTGCCACCAGCATCCAACTAGGCGGGACCCAGTACTTC	CATSIQLGGTQYF
-	TRBJ1-5	TRBV2	TRBD1	TGTGCCAGCAGCTTGGGACAGGGGTACAATCAGCCCCAGCATTTT	CASSLGQGYNQPQHF
-	TRBJ2-7	TRBV7-2	TRBD1	TGTGCCAGCAGCCACCCGGACAGGGGATACGAGCAGTACTTC	CASSHPDRGYEQYF
-	TRBJ1-2	TRBV18	-	TGTGCCAGCTCACCGGCGGGGACTAACTATGGCTACACCTTC	CASSPAGTNYGYTF
-	TRBJ1-2	TRBV30	-	TGTGCCTGGAGTGTACAGTCCGGGACATCTTTCTACACCTTC	CAWSVQSGTSFYTF